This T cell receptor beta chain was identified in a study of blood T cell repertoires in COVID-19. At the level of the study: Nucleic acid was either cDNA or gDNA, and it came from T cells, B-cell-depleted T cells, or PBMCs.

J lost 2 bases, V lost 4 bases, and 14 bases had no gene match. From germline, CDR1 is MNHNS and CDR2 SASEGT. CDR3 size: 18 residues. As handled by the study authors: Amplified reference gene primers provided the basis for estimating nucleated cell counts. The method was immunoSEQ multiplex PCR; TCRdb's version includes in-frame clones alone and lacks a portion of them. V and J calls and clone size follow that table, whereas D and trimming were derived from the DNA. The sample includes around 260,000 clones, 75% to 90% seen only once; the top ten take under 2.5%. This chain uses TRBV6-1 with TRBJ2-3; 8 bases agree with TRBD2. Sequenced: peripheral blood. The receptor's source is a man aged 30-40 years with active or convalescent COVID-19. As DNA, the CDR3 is TGTGCCAGCAGTGGTGAAATCGTTGCGGGGGGTTCCACAGATACGCAGTATTTT. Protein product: CASSGEIVAGGSTDTQYF.